These 18 T cell receptor beta chains originate from one sample sequenced in a study of response to subunit inactivated influenza vaccine. Via MiXCR, TCRdb re-called the RT-PCR reads, giving one row per CDR3 protein. The table records roughly 700,000 distinct CDR3 sequences, around 13% of them present only once. Sequenced material: PBMCs from blood, taken around 15 days before vaccination. These receptors were obtained from a man over 45 who received an inactivated influenza vaccine.

This rearrangement joins TRBV6-1 to TRBJ2-1; no definite D call. Germline lookup yields CDR1 MNHNS and CDR2 SASEGT. V was shortened by 1 base and J by 3 bases, with 10 bases between the two germline ends. CDR3 size: 15 residues. The CDR3 loop is CASSEVPGLYNEQFF. The CDR3 nucleotides are TGTGCCAGCAGTGAAGTTCCGGGTCTCTACAATGAGCAGTTCTTC.

The chain uses TRBV7-6 and TRBJ2-5, with TRBD2 as a possible D gene (7 bases). CDR1 and CDR2 (germline): SGHVS, FNYEAQ. The CDR3 spans 14 residues. V was pared by 5 bases and J by 6 bases, with 16 bases between. This CDR3 reads CASSRGGGGQTQYF. CDR3 in DNA: TGTGCCAGCAGCCGAGGCGGGGGCGGACAGACCCAGTACTTC.

This clonotype was recorded a few times. This chain uses TRBV28 with TRBJ1-4; 7 bases agree with TRBD1. J was trimmed by 7 bases and V by 4 bases; bases with no gene match: 9. The CDR3 totals 15 residues. CDR1 MDHEN and CDR2 SYDVKM come from the germline V gene. The CDR3 DNA reads as TGTGCCAGCAGTTCCTTACAGGGGAGGCGTGAAAAACTGTTTTTT. Its translation is CASSSLQGRREKLFF.

The V and J genes are TRBV12-3 or TRBV12-4 and TRBJ2-2; 13 nucleotides agree with TRBD2. V shed 3 bases and J 8 bases; nucleotides not matched to a gene: 9. This CDR3 region has 17 residues. The CDR3 sequence: CASSFHLLAGGRGELFF. DNA for the CDR3: TGTGCCAGCAGTTTCCATCTACTAGCGGGGGGGCGAGGGGAGCTGTTTTTT.

The J gene is TRBJ2-7, the V gene TRBV20-1; 7 bases map to TRBD2. There are 16 residues in the CDR3. Per germline, CDR1 DFQATT and CDR2 SNEGSKA (reference sequence). The V and J ends lost 0 bases and 2 bases, in that order; junction bases with no gene match: 10. The CDR3 DNA is TGCAGTGCTAGAGATCCCTTTACTAGCGACCCCTACGAGCAGTACTTC. Translation: CSARDPFTSDPYEQYF.

The chain combines TRBV6-1 with TRBJ2-2; 7 bases align to TRBD2. This CDR3 spans 13 amino acids. The V and J ends lost 5 bases and 8 bases, in that order; junction bases with no gene match: 5. The germline CDR1 and CDR2 sequences are MNHNS and SASEGT. The CDR3 nucleotides are TGTGCCAGCAGTCGACTAGCTCAGGGGGAGCTGTTTTTT. Translation: CASSRLAQGELFF.

The table lists this clonotype with a few counts. V is TRBV20-1 and J is TRBJ2-5; 7 bases are shared with TRBD2. The CDR3 is 14 residues long. J lost 6 bases, V lost 2 bases, and 9 bases had no gene match. The germline gives CDR1 DFQATT, CDR2 SNEGSKA (reference sequence). CDR3 sequence (DNA): TGCAGTGCTAGATCTCCGACTAGCACGAAGACCCAGTACTTC. Translation gives CSARSPTSTKTQYF.

This clonotype was detected only a few times. The chain links TRBV7-9 to TRBJ2-5; the match to TRBD1 covers 10 bases. Trimming cost V 1 base and J 5 bases; bases outside gene matches: 4. Germline V gives CDR1 SEHNR, CDR2 FQNEAQ (reference sequence). This CDR3 has 15 residues. CDR3 nucleotides: TGTGCCAGCAGCTTAGGGGACAGGGGTTCGGAGACCCAGTACTTC. Translated, it gives CASSLGDRGSETQYF.

This clonotype was seen ten or more times. In nucleotides, the CDR3 is TGTGCCATCAGTGGCACGTCTAGCTCCTACGAGCAGTACTTC. It specifies CAISGTSSSYEQYF. The chain couples TRBV10-3 to TRBJ2-7; D not certain. The germline V gene has CDR1 ENHRY and CDR2 SYGVKD. The germline V and J ends were trimmed by 4 bases and 0 bases, with 10 bases remaining between them. This CDR3 is built from 14 residues.

This clonotype has a count of ten or more. J is TRBJ1-2 and V is TRBV10-3; the D gene is possibly TRBD1 (5 bases). The V end lost 3 bases, the J end lost 5 bases, and 13 bases lay between the germline ends. The germline CDR1 and CDR2 sequences are ENHRY and SYGVKD. The CDR3 length is 14 residues. The CDR3 DNA reads TGTGCCATCAGTGATACCGGGACGTCGTATGGCTACACCTTC. The encoded protein is CAISDTGTSYGYTF.

Only a few counts were recorded for this clonotype. V and J are TRBV6-1 and TRBJ2-1, with 10 positions matching TRBD2. The CDR3 is 17 amino acids. V lost 6 bases and J lost 7; bases outside the gene matches: 15. Per the germline V gene, CDR1 is MNHNS and CDR2 is SASEGT. CDR3 loop: CASRWGKLAGLANEQFF. The CDR3 nucleotides read TGTGCCAGCAGATGGGGGAAACTAGCGGGATTGGCTAATGAGCAGTTCTTC.

V and J are TRBV7-2 and TRBJ2-5; D is ambiguous. Germline V lookup: CDR1 SGHTA, CDR2 FQGNSA. V lost 1 base and J 0 bases, leaving 6 bases between the germline ends. This CDR3 has 14 amino acids. In DNA, the CDR3 is TGTGCCAGCAGCTTAGTTGTGTACCAAGAGACCCAGTACTTC. Protein product: CASSLVVYQETQYF.

The gene calls are TRBV19 and TRBJ2-2; the D gene is possibly TRBD2 (6 bases). With 5 bases removed from V and 2 bases from J, the gap between germline ends came to 15 bases. Germline values: CDR1 LNHDA, CDR2 SQIVND (reference sequence). CDR3 length: 16 residues. The CDR3 here is CASSVGRGSNTGELFF. Written as DNA, the CDR3 is TGTGCCAGTAGTGTCGGTCGGGGGTCCAACACCGGGGAGCTGTTTTTT.

The chain combines TRBV12-3 or TRBV12-4 with TRBJ1-5; no clear D gene. The CDR3 length is 13 residues. Trimming pared 3 bases from V and 5 bases from J, leaving 8 bases between. The CDR3 DNA is TGTGCCAGCAGTTTTTTTTCCGATCAGCCCCAGCATTTT. This translates into CASSFFSDQPQHF.

The chain uses TRBV3-1 and TRBJ2-3; D is possibly TRBD2 (5 bases). Germline V CDR1 and CDR2: LGHDT, YNNKEL (reference sequence). The length of the CDR3 is 15 residues. Trimming pared 8 bases from V and 1 base from J, leaving 16 bases between. The CDR3 nucleotides read TGTGCCAGCGCATCAGAGGGATTCGGCACAGATACGCAGTATTTT. It is translated as CASASEGFGTDTQYF.

This clonotype was counted only a few times. The chain couples TRBV10-3 to TRBJ2-1, with D possibly being TRBD1 (5 bases). This CDR3 comprises 14 residues. Germline CDR1 and CDR2: ENHRY and SYGVKD. V was shortened by 7 bases and J by 0 bases, with 10 bases between the two germline ends. CDR3 DNA: TGTGCCATCAAGGGGTCGAGCTCCTACAATGAGCAGTTCTTC. Its translation is CAIKGSSSYNEQFF.

Only a few counts were recorded for this clonotype. The V gene is TRBV15, the J gene TRBJ2-5; TRBD1 matches 7 bases. The CDR3 has 14 residues. The germline gives CDR1 LNHNV, CDR2 YYDKDF (reference sequence). V lost 4 bases to trimming and J lost 5 bases; unmatched junction nucleotides: 7. The DNA for the CDR3 is TGTGCCACCAGCAAAAGGACAGGCCAGGAGACCCAGTACTTC. It translates to CATSKRTGQETQYF.

This clonotype was recorded a few times. The rearrangement links TRBV24-1 to TRBJ2-2; a possible D gene is TRBD1 (5 bases). Germline CDR1 reads KGHDR; CDR2 reads SFDVKD. The V end was cut by 0 bases, the J end by 3 bases, with 7 bases between. This CDR3 is built from 15 residues. The DNA of the CDR3 is TGTGCCACCAGTGATTTGTCCAGGGACACCGGGGAGCTGTTTTTT. This encodes CATSDLSRDTGELFF.